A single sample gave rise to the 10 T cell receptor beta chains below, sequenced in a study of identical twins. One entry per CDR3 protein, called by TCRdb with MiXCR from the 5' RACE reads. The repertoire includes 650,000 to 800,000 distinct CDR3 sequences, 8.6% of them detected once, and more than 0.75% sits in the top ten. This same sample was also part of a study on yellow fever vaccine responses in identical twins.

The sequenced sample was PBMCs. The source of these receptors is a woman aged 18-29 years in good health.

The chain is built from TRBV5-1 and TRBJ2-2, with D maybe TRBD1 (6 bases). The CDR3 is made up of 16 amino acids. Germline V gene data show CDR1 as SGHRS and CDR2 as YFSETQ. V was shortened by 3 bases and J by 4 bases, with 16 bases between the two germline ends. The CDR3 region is CASSYRTGRGTGELFF. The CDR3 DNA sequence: TGCGCCAGCAGCTACAGAACAGGGAGAGGCACCGGGGAGCTGTTTTTT.

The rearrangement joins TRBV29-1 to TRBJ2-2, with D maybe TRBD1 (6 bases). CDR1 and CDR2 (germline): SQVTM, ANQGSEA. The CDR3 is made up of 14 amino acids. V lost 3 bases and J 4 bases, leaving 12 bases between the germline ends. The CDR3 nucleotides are TGCAGCGTTGACAGGGGAGAAGGCACCGGGGAGCTGTTTTTT. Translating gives CSVDRGEGTGELFF.

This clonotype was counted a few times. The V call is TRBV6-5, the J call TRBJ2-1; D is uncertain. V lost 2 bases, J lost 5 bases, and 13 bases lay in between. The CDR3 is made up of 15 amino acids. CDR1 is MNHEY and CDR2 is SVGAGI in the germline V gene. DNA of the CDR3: TGTGCCAGCAGTTACGGAGTGGTCCTAAACAATGAGCAGTTCTTC. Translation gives CASSYGVVLNNEQFF.

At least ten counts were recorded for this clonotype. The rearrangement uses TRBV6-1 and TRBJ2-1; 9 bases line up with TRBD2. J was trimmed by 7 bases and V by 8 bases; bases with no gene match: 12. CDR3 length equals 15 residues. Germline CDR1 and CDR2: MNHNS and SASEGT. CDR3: CASGSGSTGGNEQFF. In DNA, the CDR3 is TGTGCCAGCGGTAGCGGGAGTACCGGTGGGAATGAGCAGTTCTTC.

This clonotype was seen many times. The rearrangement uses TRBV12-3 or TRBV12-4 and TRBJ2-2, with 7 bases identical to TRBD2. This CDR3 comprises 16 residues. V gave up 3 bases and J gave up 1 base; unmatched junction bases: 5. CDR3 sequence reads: CASSFKAGKNTGELFF. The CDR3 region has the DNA TGTGCCAGCAGTTTTAAAGCGGGGAAGAACACCGGGGAGCTGTTTTTT.

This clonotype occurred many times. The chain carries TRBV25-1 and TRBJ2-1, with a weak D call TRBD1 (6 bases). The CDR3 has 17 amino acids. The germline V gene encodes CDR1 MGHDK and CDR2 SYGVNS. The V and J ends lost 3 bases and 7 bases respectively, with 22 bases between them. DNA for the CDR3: TGTGCCAGCAGTGATTTTAACCGCGGATCCAGGGGAAATGAGCAGTTCTTC. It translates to CASSDFNRGSRGNEQFF.

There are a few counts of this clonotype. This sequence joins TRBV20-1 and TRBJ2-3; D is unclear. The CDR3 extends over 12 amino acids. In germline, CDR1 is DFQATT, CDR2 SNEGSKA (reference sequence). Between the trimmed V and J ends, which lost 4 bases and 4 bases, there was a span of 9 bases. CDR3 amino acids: CSATTRADTQYF. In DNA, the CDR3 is TGCAGTGCTACGACTCGGGCAGATACGCAGTATTTT.

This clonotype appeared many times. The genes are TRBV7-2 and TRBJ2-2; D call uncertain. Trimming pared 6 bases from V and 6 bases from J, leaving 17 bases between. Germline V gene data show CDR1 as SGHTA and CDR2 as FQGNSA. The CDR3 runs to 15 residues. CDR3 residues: CASSFARSMAGELFF. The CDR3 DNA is TGTGCCAGCAGTTTCGCCAGGAGTATGGCCGGGGAGCTGTTTTTT.

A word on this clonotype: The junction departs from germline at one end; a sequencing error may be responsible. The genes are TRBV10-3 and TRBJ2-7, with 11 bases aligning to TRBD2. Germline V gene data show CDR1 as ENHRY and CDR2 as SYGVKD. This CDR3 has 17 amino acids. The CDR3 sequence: CAIQASSGGAGSYELYF. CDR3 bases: TGTGCCATCCAAGCGAGTAGCGGGGGGGCCGGATCCTACGAGCTGTACTTC.

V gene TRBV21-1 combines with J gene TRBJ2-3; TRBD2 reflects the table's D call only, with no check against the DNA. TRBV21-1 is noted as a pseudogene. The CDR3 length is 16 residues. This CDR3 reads CASSKEMRGSTDTQYF. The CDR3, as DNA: TGTGCCAGCAGCAAAGAGATGCGGGGAAGCACAGATACGCAGTATTTT.